This T cell receptor (beta chain) was recovered during a study of blood T cells in healthy people across ages. V shed 4 bases, J shed 4 bases, and the junction held 17 bases outside the gene matches. The germline V gene has CDR1 LGHNT and CDR2 FRNRAP. The CDR3 consists of 18 residues. Using a J-beta primer mix together with a sample-barcoded 5' primer, a second PCR was run for roughly 6 to 12 cycles. TCRdb redid the calling of the 5' RACE reads with MiXCR, one entry per CDR3 protein. The sample consists of approximately 820,000 distinct CDR3 sequences, 40% to 50% of them appearing once. This TCR derives from a man aged 60-69 years in good health. This chain joins TRBV12-5 and TRBJ2-3; 7 nucleotides align to TRBD2. Sequencing used blood. The CDR3 DNA reads TGTGCTAGTGGTTCGGGTGTGGGGAGCGGGATTGTCGCAGATACGCAGTATTTT. Its translation is CASGSGVGSGIVADTQYF.